These 32 T cell receptor beta chains came from one sample sequenced in a study of post-analysis software for immune sequencing data. General study findings and limits: Comparison of patients with controls showed five or six TRBV segments more frequent in patients, TRBV5-6, TRBV5-1 and TRBV20-1 among them.

These receptors lack a known antigen. cDNA libraries for TCR beta contained unique molecular identifiers. TCRdb processed the PCR reads anew with MiXCR; each CDR3 protein has one entry. The sample holds about 800,000 distinct CDR3 sequences; 30% are singletons and the top ten take more than 0.45%. The sequencing sample was made of blood. Receptors were obtained from a girl under 18 with multiple sclerosis.

The V and J genes are TRBV29-1 and TRBJ2-7; a possible D gene is TRBD2 (6 bases). The CDR3 runs 14 residues. Germline V lookup: CDR1 SQVTM, CDR2 ANQGSEA. The V end lost 6 bases, the J end lost 1 base, and 16 bases lay between the germline ends. The CDR3 nucleotides are TGCAGCGTGACTGTGACGGGAGTTTCCTACGAGCAGTACTTC. Translated: CSVTVTGVSYEQYF.

The chain employs TRBV20-1 and TRBJ2-1; D is possibly TRBD2 (5 bases). The CDR3 totals 17 residues. Germline V gene data show CDR1 as DFQATT and CDR2 as SNEGSKA (reference sequence). The V gene lost 1 base and the J gene lost 8 bases, with 24 bases spanning the gap. The CDR3 sequence: CSARGRVELALCYEQFF. The CDR3 region has the DNA TGCAGTGCTAGAGGGCGGGTGGAGCTAGCTTTGTGTTATGAGCAGTTCTTC.

This clonotype has a handful of counts. The chain has TRBV6-1 and TRBJ2-5; D uncertain. This CDR3 has 15 amino acids. Per germline, CDR1 MNHNS and CDR2 SASEGT. Trimming stripped 2 bases from V and 9 bases from J, with 19 bases between. In DNA, the CDR3 is TGTGCCAGCAGTGAACTGGACGCCTCGACGGTGGCCCAGTACTTC. Amino acid sequence: CASSELDASTVAQYF.

The V gene is TRBV6-1, the J gene TRBJ1-5; the match to TRBD1 covers 7 bases. Losses at the gene ends were 0 bases for V and 5 bases for J; bases not matched to a gene: 10. CDR3 length: 17 amino acids. CDR1 is MNHNS, CDR2 SASEGT, per germline. CDR3 coding DNA: TGTGCCAGCAGTGAAGCCCAAGGGAAACAGGGGTATCAGCCCCAGCATTTT. As protein: CASSEAQGKQGYQPQHF.

This clonotype was observed a handful of times. The chain is built from TRBV5-6 and TRBJ2-1; 8 nucleotides match TRBD2. J was trimmed by 8 bases and V by 4 bases; bases with no gene match: 8. CDR1 and CDR2 (germline): SGHDT, YYEEEE. The CDR3 is made up of 14 amino acids. For the CDR3, the DNA is TGTGCCAGCAGCGACGGCCGGGGGGGTTATGAGCAGTTCTTC. Amino acids: CASSDGRGGYEQFF.

This clonotype was recorded a few times. The CDR3 coding sequence is TGCAGTGCTAGAGAGGGAGTACAGCAGCCCCAGCATTTT. This gives the protein CSAREGVQQPQHF. This rearrangement joins TRBV20-1 to TRBJ1-5; D gene unclear. The CDR3 is 13 amino acids. The V gene lost 0 bases and the J gene lost 7 bases, with 10 bases spanning the gap. Germline assignment: CDR1 DFQATT and CDR2 SNEGSKA (reference sequence).

The genes are TRBV6-2 or TRBV6-3 and TRBJ2-3; 8 bases align to TRBD2. The J segment lost 7 bases and the V segment lost 2 bases, leaving 8 bases of the junction unmatched. Germline values: CDR1 MNHEY, CDR2 SVGEGT. The CDR3 is 15 residues long. The DNA for the CDR3 is TGTGCCAGCAGTTACAAGCGGGAGATCCCGAATACGCAGTATTTT. Amino acids: CASSYKREIPNTQYF.

Details on this clonotype: Without the conserved terminal phenylalanine or tryptophan, this CDR3 likely stems from a read error. This chain uses TRBV10-3 with TRBJ2-1; D not resolved. This CDR3 is 14 amino acids long. V was shortened by 2 bases and J by 5 bases, with 10 bases between the two germline ends. Looked up from germline, CDR1 is ENHRY and CDR2 is SYGVKD. The CDR3 region has the DNA TGTGCCATCAGTGAGGGGCAGGTCAACAATGAGCAGTTCTTA. Translating gives CAISEGQVNNEQFL.

The gene calls are TRBV27 and TRBJ2-6, with D possibly TRBD1 on 7 matching bases. The V end was cut by 2 bases, the J end by 2 bases, with 25 bases between. Germline V CDR1 and CDR2: MNHEY, SMNVEV (reference sequence). The CDR3 spans 21 residues. CDR3 amino acids: CASSLRSRRAGGVPGANVLTF. CDR3 nucleotides: TGTGCCAGCAGTTTAAGGTCTCGGAGGGCAGGGGGAGTCCCTGGGGCCAACGTCCTGACTTTC.

The DNA for the CDR3 is TGCGCCAGCAGCTTGGGACAGGGCTTCTCCTACGAGCAGTACTTC. Residues: CASSLGQGFSYEQYF. The chain joins TRBV5-1 to TRBJ2-7, with 7 bases lining up with TRBD1. With 0 bases clipped from V and 0 bases from J, the junction kept 3 bases outside the gene matches. The CDR3 runs 15 residues. Germline lookup yields CDR1 SGHRS and CDR2 YFSETQ.

The rearrangement uses TRBV27 and TRBJ1-1; unclear D gene. The CDR3 consists of 13 residues. V was pared by 6 bases and J by 4 bases, with 12 bases between. Germline-derived CDR1 and CDR2 are MNHEY and SMNVEV (reference sequence). The CDR3: CASRINYLTEAFF. The CDR3 coding sequence is TGTGCCAGCAGGATAAATTATCTCACTGAAGCTTTCTTT.

The chain is built from TRBV7-2 and TRBJ1-1; tentatively, D is TRBD1 (5 bases). Germline V lookup: CDR1 SGHTA, CDR2 FQGNSA. The V end was cut by 5 bases, the J end by 5 bases, with 21 bases between. This CDR3 comprises 16 residues. In nucleotides, the CDR3 is TGTGCCAGCAGCCCATCCCAGGGTATGGCAGGGACTGAAGCTTTCTTT. Translating it yields CASSPSQGMAGTEAFF. Looking up the rest from reference TRBV7-2 and TRBJ1-1 gives the full variable domain: GAGVSQSPSNKVTEKGKDVELRCDPISGHTALYWYRQSLGQGLEFLIYFQGNSAPDKSGLPSDRFSAERTGGSVSTLTIQRTQQEDSAVYLCASSPSQGMAGTEAFFGQGTRLTVV.

The genes are TRBV11-2 and TRBJ2-6; D is undetermined. Germline CDR1 reads SGHAT; CDR2 reads FQNNGV. This CDR3 region has 21 residues. V was shortened by 5 bases and J by 0 bases, with 26 bases between the two germline ends. CDR3 nucleotides: TGTGCCAGCAGCCCGCCCTGGGGTGCGCGGCCCCAAAGCTCTGGGGCCAACGTCCTGACTTTC. Its translation: CASSPPWGARPQSSGANVLTF.

The J gene is TRBJ2-6, the V gene TRBV4-1; 8 positions match TRBD1. The CDR3 extends over 20 amino acids. In germline, CDR1 is MGHRA, CDR2 YSYEKL. The ends lost 2 bases at V and 4 bases at J; junction bases unmatched: 16. CDR3 sequence (DNA): TGCGCCAGCAGCCAACAACGACTGACAGGGGTTGCATCGGGGGCCAACGTCCTGACTTTC. It encodes CASSQQRLTGVASGANVLTF.

This clonotype was seen at least ten times. The chain is built from TRBV7-9 and TRBJ2-6; D might be TRBD2 (5 bases). The CDR3 length is 14 residues. V was clipped by 2 bases and J by 4 bases, with 6 bases between them. Germline lookup yields CDR1 SEHNR and CDR2 FQNEAQ (reference sequence). CDR3 DNA: TGTGCCAGCAGCTTAACGGGAGGGGCCAACGTCCTGACTTTC. The encoded protein is CASSLTGGANVLTF.

The chain has TRBV11-2 and TRBJ2-2; D is perhaps TRBD2 (5 bases). Per the germline V gene, CDR1 is SGHAT and CDR2 is FQNNGV. V lost 8 bases and J 5 bases, leaving 15 bases between the germline ends. The CDR3 is 14 amino acids. CDR3 amino acids: CASGNRLWTGELFF. CDR3 coding DNA: TGTGCCAGCGGAAATAGACTATGGACCGGGGAGCTGTTTTTT.

This clonotype came up a few times. The CDR3 DNA reads as TGCAGCGTTATACAGGGGAACACTGAAGCTTTCTTT. It is translated as CSVIQGNTEAFF. This chain links TRBV29-1 with TRBJ1-1, with D perhaps matching TRBD1 (6 bases). CDR1 and CDR2 from the germline V gene are SQVTM and ANQGSEA. This CDR3 has 12 residues. V shed 5 bases and J shed 1 base, with 8 bases lying between them.

This clonotype has ten or more counts. J is TRBJ1-1 and V is TRBV5-1; 10 bases fit TRBD1. Germline V gene lookup returns CDR1 SGHRS and CDR2 YFSETQ. The CDR3 consists of 15 residues. The trim removed 4 bases at V and 3 bases at J, leaving 6 bases unmatched. Here the CDR3 DNA reads TGCGCCAGCAGCCCCCCCGGGACAGGGGACACTGAAGCTTTCTTT. Translating it yields CASSPPGTGDTEAFF.

This chain links TRBV20-1 with TRBJ2-7; 9 nucleotides align to TRBD2. The junction had 16 bases not matched to a gene; V was cut back by 6 bases and J by 7 bases. This CDR3 region has 15 residues. The germline V gene has CDR1 DFQATT and CDR2 SNEGSKA (reference sequence). The CDR3 spells CSAKGSSGVYNEQYF. For the CDR3, the DNA is TGCAGTGCCAAAGGGTCTAGCGGGGTTTACAATGAGCAGTACTTC.

This clonotype was seen a handful of times. The rearrangement links TRBV15 to TRBJ2-3; 7 positions agree with TRBD1. Germline V CDR1 and CDR2: LNHNV, YYDKDF (reference sequence). This CDR3 is 15 amino acids long. Trimming removed 3 bases from V and 4 bases from J; junction bases left unmatched: 7. The CDR3 bases are TGTGCCACCAGCAGGGATCCACAGGGGTCAGATACGCAGTATTTT. Its translation: CATSRDPQGSDTQYF.

The chain has TRBV21-1 and TRBJ2-1; the table's D call TRBD1 went unverified against the DNA. TRBV21-1 is shown as a pseudogene. The length of the CDR3 is 17 residues. The CDR3 is CASSKALSGGNGYEQFF. CDR3 nucleotides: TGTGCCAGCAGCAAAGCGCTTTCAGGGGGTAATGGCTATGAGCAGTTCTTC.

The sample holds a few counts of this clonotype. The chain recombines TRBV6-2 or TRBV6-3 with TRBJ2-1; 8 nucleotides match TRBD2. V lost 10 bases, J lost 4 bases, and 12 bases stayed unmatched. The CDR3 loop spans 15 amino acids. Germline CDR1 is MNHEY and CDR2 is SVGEGT. CDR3 region: CATRTPAGGYNEQFF. CDR3 bases: TGTGCCACCAGAACTCCTGCGGGAGGATACAATGAGCAGTTCTTC.

A few counts support this clonotype. Written as DNA, the CDR3 is TGTGCCAGCAGTTCCGGGTCGTTCTACGTCGAAGCTTTCTTT. It specifies CASSSGSFYVEAFF. V usage is TRBV6-5 and J usage is TRBJ1-1; D gene ambiguous. The CDR3 is made up of 14 amino acids. V lost 4 bases and J 8 bases, leaving 17 bases between the germline ends. CDR1 is MNHEY and CDR2 is SVGAGI in the germline V gene.

The rearrangement joins TRBV29-1 to TRBJ1-1; the D gene is possibly TRBD1 (5 bases). V lost 5 bases to trimming and J lost 5 bases, with 15 bases between them. Looked up from germline, CDR1 is SQVTM and CDR2 is ANQGSEA. This CDR3 is built from 13 residues. The CDR3 bases are TGCAGCGTTTCCGGGACCGAGGTGACTGAAGCTTTCTTT. Translation: CSVSGTEVTEAFF.

The chain employs TRBV7-2 and TRBJ2-6, with D perhaps TRBD1 or TRBD2 (5 bases each). The CDR3 has 18 amino acids. Germline V lookup: CDR1 SGHTA, CDR2 FQGNSA. Between the trimmed V and J ends, which lost 5 bases and 0 bases, there was a span of 17 bases. The CDR3 DNA follows: TGTGCCAGCAGCCCAGACCCGGGACGCCTCTCTGGGGCCAACGTCCTGACTTTC. Translating it yields CASSPDPGRLSGANVLTF.

The rearrangement joins TRBV3-1 to TRBJ2-1, with D perhaps TRBD2 (5 bases). The V and J ends lost 1 base and 10 bases respectively, with 11 bases between them. Germline lookup yields CDR1 LGHDT and CDR2 YNNKEL (reference sequence). The CDR3 contains 13 residues. This CDR3 reads CASSQGRGSEQFF. CDR3 in DNA: TGTGCCAGCAGCCAAGGTCGGGGTTCGGAGCAGTTCTTC.

The rearrangement joins TRBV7-2 to TRBJ1-6; no reliable D call. Trimming cost V 6 bases and J 7 bases, with 13 bases left between them. Germline V lookup: CDR1 SGHTA, CDR2 FQGNSA. This CDR3 is built from 14 residues. CDR3 region: CASRISLMNSPLHF. CDR3 DNA sequence: TGTGCCAGCAGGATATCGTTGATGAATTCACCCCTCCACTTT.

This clonotype was seen ten or more times. The rearrangement uses TRBV7-9 and TRBJ2-5; maybe TRBD2 (6 bases). From germline, CDR1 is SEHNR and CDR2 FQNEAQ (reference sequence). With 3 bases removed from V and 2 bases from J, the gap between germline ends came to 13 bases. The CDR3 sequence is 15 residues long. CDR3 DNA sequence: TGTGCCAGCAGCTTCGGAGGGTCCCCACAAGAGACCCAGTACTTC. Translated, it gives CASSFGGSPQETQYF.

This clonotype turned up a few times. The chain combines TRBV20-1 with TRBJ1-6, with TRBD1 matching 10 bases. Trimming cost V 6 bases and J 9 bases; bases outside gene matches: 8. This CDR3 is 14 amino acids long. CDR1 and CDR2 from the germline V gene are DFQATT and SNEGSKA (reference sequence). The CDR3 is CSAESGQGGSPLHF. CDR3 in DNA: TGCAGTGCCGAAAGCGGACAGGGGGGTTCACCCCTCCACTTT.

V gene TRBV29-1 combines with J gene TRBJ2-7; D is undetermined. The CDR3 is 13 amino acids. Germline values: CDR1 SQVTM, CDR2 ANQGSEA. V lost 4 bases and J 5 bases, leaving 15 bases between the germline ends. In nucleotides, the CDR3 is TGCAGCGTTGGCCCTCGGTCGGGCGACGAGCAGTACTTC. Residues: CSVGPRSGDEQYF.

Remarks on this clonotype: A read error may explain this, as a much larger clone is one base away. CDR3 coding DNA: TGTGCCAGCAGCCGGCAAGCGGGGGAGCACCACGAGCAGTACTTC. This gives the protein CASSRQAGEHHEQYF. V usage is TRBV7-8 and J usage is TRBJ2-7; TRBD2 aligns across 8 bases. V shed 5 bases and J 5 bases; nucleotides not matched to a gene: 11. The germline V gene has CDR1 SGHVS and CDR2 FQNEAQ. CDR3 length equals 15 residues.

The rearrangement uses TRBV20-1 and TRBJ2-5; 9 bases match TRBD2. The DNA end favors TRBJ2-1, so the J call may be wrong. The CDR3 totals 16 residues. Looked up from germline, CDR1 is DFQATT and CDR2 is SNEGSKA (reference sequence). As DNA, the CDR3 is TGCAGTGCTAGAGATCCCCAGCGGGGGGTACAAGAGACCCAGTTCTTC. Translation gives CSARDPQRGVQETQFF.